The 11 T cell receptor beta chains below come from one sample, sequenced in a study of identifying expanded T cells in peripheral blood. The table came from immunoSEQ multiplex PCR; TCRdb's copy has only in-frame clones and leaves some out. The table has 100,000 or so clones, around 88% seen once. Input material: blood. Receptors were obtained from a person between 18 and 75 years old in good health.

The chain couples TRBV11-1 to TRBJ1-4, with unresolved D. Germline V CDR1 and CDR2: SGHAT, FQDESV (reference sequence). This CDR3 contains 14 residues. The V gene lost 8 bases and the J gene lost 7 bases, with 17 bases spanning the gap. CDR3 sequence (DNA): TGTGCCAGCCACCAACGGCCTTCAACTGAAAAACTGTTTTTT. The encoded protein is CASHQRPSTEKLFF.

The chain uses TRBV25-1 and TRBJ2-7, with a possible D match to TRBD2 (6 bases). This CDR3 region has 15 residues. Germline values: CDR1 MGHDK, CDR2 SYGVNS. Trimming took 6 bases from V and 7 from J, leaving 22 bases between them. The CDR3 sequence: CASSGGAGPGAEQYF. In nucleotides, the CDR3 is TGTGCCAGCAGCGGCGGGGCAGGGCCCGGGGCGGAGCAGTACTTC.

This clone showed up just a few times. The V call is TRBV2, the J call TRBJ1-2; TRBD1 agrees at 8 bases. The length of the CDR3 is 13 residues. V was pared by 3 bases and J by 3 bases, with 0 bases of the junction left unmatched. CDR1 and CDR2 from the germline V gene are SNHLY and FYNNEI. CDR3 nucleotides: TGTGCCAGCAGTGAGACAGGGGACTATGGCTACACCTTC. Translated, it gives CASSETGDYGYTF.

The rearrangement links TRBV7-2 to TRBJ1-2; 12 bases map to TRBD1. CDR1 SGHTA and CDR2 FQGNSA come from the germline V gene. CDR3 length equals 14 residues. Unmatched junction bases numbered 5, after V lost 5 bases and J lost 7 bases. The CDR3, as DNA: TGTGCCAGCAGCCAGGGACAGGGGGCGCGTGGCTACACCTTC. Encoded protein: CASSQGQGARGYTF.

In nucleotides, the CDR3 is TGCGCCAGCAGCCAAGATTGGAGCCCACCGGCTTTCTTT. Translating it yields CASSQDWSPPAFF. The chain employs TRBV4-3 and TRBJ1-1; D gene uncertain. Germline assignment: CDR1 LGHNA and CDR2 YSLEER. The CDR3 is 13 residues long. Trimming took off 0 bases at V and 11 bases at J, with 13 bases between the two ends.

In its sample, this clone was seen once. J is TRBJ1-3 and V is TRBV5-3, with a weak D call TRBD1 (5 bases). TRBV5-3 is treated as an ORF (open reading frame) with a function not yet certain. Trimming stripped 4 bases from V and 0 bases from J, with 14 bases between. The length of the CDR3 is 16 residues. CDR3 residues: CARSPPGPISGNTIYF. In nucleotides, the CDR3 is TGTGCCAGAAGCCCTCCGGGACCGATCTCTGGAAACACCATATATTTT.

V gene TRBV6-5 combines with J gene TRBJ2-7; D ambiguous. Germline CDR1 reads MNHEY; CDR2 reads SVGAGI. The CDR3 totals 14 residues. V shed 6 bases and J shed 3 bases, with 15 bases lying between them. The CDR3: CASSTAWRNYEQYF. The CDR3, as DNA: TGTGCCAGCAGCACAGCCTGGCGGAACTACGAGCAGTACTTC.

The chain joins TRBV19 to TRBJ1-2, with no clear D. The CDR3 totals 13 residues. V gave up 1 base and J gave up 5 bases, with 8 bases separating them. Germline-derived CDR1 and CDR2 are LNHDA and SQIVND (reference sequence). The CDR3 bases are TGTGCCAGTAGTATAGCGTTTGGTTATGGCTACACCTTC. Amino acids: CASSIAFGYGYTF.

The chain is built from TRBV4-2 and TRBJ2-1; the D gene could be TRBD1 or TRBD2 (5 bases each). The CDR3 length is 16 residues. V lost 1 base and J 0 bases, leaving 10 bases between the germline ends. Germline-derived CDR1 and CDR2 are LGHNA and YNFKEQ. This CDR3 is CASSQGRGDSYNEQFF. The DNA for the CDR3 is TGTGCCAGCAGCCAAGGGCGAGGGGACTCCTACAATGAGCAGTTCTTC.

The chain uses TRBV6-5 and TRBJ1-1; D remains unclear. The CDR3 spans 11 residues. V lost 0 bases, J lost 13 bases, and 9 bases lay in between. In germline, CDR1 is MNHEY, CDR2 SVGAGI. CDR3 protein: CASSYSLLFFF. CDR3 bases: TGTGCCAGCAGTTACTCCCTCCTCTTTTTCTTT.

The chain combines TRBV5-6 with TRBJ1-1; D gene uncertain. CDR3 length: 17 residues. The V gene's germline CDR1 is SGHDT and CDR2 YYEEEE. Trimming pared 2 bases from V and 8 bases from J, leaving 25 bases between. Here the CDR3 reads CASSLKRVRREGGEAFF. The CDR3 DNA is TGTGCCAGCAGCTTAAAACGGGTCAGACGAGAGGGAGGAGAAGCTTTCTTT.